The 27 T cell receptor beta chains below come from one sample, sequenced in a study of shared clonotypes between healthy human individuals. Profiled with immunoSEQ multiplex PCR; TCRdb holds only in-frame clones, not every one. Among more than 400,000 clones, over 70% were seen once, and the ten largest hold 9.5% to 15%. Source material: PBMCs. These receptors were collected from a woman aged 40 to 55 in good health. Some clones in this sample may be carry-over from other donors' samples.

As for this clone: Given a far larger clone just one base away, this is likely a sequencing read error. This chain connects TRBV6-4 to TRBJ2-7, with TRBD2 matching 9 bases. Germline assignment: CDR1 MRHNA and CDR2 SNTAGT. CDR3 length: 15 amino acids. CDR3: CAGSAVLAGVDEQYF. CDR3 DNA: TGTGCCGGCAGTGCGGTATTAGCGGGAGTTGACGAGCAGTACTTC.

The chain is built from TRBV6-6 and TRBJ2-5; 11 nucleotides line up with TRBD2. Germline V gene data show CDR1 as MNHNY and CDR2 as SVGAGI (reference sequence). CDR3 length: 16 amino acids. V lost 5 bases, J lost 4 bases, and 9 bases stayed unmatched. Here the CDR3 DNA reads TGTGCCAGCAGTGCCGGGGGGACTAGCGGAAGAGAGACCCAGTACTTC. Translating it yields CASSAGGTSGRETQYF.

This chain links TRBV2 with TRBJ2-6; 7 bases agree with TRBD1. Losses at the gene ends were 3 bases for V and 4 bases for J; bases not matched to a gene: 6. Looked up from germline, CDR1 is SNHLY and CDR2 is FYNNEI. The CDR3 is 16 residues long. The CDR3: CASSETGLTGANVLTF. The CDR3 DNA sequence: TGTGCCAGCAGTGAGACAGGGCTGACCGGGGCCAACGTCCTGACTTTC.

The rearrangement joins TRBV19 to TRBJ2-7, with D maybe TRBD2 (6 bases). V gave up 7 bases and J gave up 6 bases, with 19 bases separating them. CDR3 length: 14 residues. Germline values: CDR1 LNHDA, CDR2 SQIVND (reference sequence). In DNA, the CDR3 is TGTGCCAGTACTGAATACGCCGGGGGATCCGAGCAGTACTTC. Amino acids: CASTEYAGGSEQYF.

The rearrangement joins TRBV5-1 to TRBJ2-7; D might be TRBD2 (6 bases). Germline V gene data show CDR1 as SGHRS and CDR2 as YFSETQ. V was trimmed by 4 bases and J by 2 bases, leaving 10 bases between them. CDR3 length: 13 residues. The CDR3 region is CASSGGLTYEQYF. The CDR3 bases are TGCGCCAGCAGCGGGGGACTGACCTACGAGCAGTACTTC.

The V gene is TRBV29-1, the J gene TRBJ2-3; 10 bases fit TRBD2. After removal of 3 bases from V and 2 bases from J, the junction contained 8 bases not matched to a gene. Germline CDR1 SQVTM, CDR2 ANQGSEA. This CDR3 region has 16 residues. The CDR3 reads CSVDPRLAGSTDTQYF. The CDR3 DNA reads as TGCAGCGTTGACCCCCGACTAGCGGGTTCCACAGATACGCAGTATTTT.

CDR3 loop: CASSLTSGSSTDTQYF. The CDR3 DNA sequence: TGTGCCAGCAGCTTAACTAGCGGCTCTAGCACAGATACGCAGTATTTT. The chain links TRBV7-3 to TRBJ2-3; the D gene is possibly TRBD2 (6 bases). Between the trimmed V and J ends, which lost 0 bases and 0 bases, there was a span of 10 bases. The CDR3 length is 16 residues. The germline CDR1 and CDR2 sequences are SGHTA and FQGTGA.

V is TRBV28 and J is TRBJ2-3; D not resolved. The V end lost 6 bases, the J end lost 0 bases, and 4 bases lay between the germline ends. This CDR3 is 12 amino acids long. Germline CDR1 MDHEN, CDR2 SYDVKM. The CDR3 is CASRTSTDTQYF. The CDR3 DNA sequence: TGTGCCAGCAGAACAAGCACAGATACGCAGTATTTT.

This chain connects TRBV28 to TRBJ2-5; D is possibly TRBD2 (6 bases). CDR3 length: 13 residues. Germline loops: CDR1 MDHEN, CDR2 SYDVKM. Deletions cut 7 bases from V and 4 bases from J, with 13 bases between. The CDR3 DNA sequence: TGTGCCAGCAAATGGGCGGGACGAGAGACCCAGTACTTC. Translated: CASKWAGRETQYF.

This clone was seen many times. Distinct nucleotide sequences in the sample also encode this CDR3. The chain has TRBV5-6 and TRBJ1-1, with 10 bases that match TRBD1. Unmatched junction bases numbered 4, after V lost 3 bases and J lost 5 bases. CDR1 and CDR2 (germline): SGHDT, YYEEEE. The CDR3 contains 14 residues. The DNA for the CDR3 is TGTGCCAGCAGCTCATGGGACAGGGGAACTGAAGCTTTCTTT. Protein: CASSSWDRGTEAFF.

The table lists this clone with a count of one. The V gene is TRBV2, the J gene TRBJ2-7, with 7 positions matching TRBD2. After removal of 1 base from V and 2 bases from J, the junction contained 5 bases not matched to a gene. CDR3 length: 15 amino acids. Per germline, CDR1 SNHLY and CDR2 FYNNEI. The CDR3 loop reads CASSEVSGGTYEQYF. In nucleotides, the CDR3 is TGTGCCAGCAGTGAAGTATCGGGAGGCACCTACGAGCAGTACTTC.

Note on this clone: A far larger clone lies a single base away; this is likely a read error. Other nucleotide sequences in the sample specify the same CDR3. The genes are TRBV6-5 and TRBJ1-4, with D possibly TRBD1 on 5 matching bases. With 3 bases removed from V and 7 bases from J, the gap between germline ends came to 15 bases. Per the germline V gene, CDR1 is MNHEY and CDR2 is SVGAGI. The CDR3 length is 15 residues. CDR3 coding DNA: TGTGCCAGCAGTTATGGGCAGGGAGCCCTTGAAAAACTGTTTTTT. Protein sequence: CASSYGQGALEKLFF.

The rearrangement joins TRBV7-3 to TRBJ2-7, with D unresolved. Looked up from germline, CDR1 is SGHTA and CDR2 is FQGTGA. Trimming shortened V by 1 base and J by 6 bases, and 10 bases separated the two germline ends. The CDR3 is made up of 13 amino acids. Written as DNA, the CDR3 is TGTGCCAGCAGCTTAATAGGTAGTGGCGAGCAGTACTTC. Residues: CASSLIGSGEQYF. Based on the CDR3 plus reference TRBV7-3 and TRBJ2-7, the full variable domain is GAGVSQTPSNKVTEKGKYVELRCDPISGHTALYWYRQSLGQGPEFLIYFQGTGAADDSGLPNDRFFAVRPEGSVSTLKIQRTERGDSAVYLCASSLIGSGEQYFGPGTRLTVT.

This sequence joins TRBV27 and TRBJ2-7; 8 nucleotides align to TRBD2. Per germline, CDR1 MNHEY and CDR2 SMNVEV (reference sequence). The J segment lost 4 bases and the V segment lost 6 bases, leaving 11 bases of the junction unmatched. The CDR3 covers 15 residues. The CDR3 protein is CASSPNRGGRYEQYF. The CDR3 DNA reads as TGTGCCAGCAGCCCTAATCGGGGGGGGAGGTACGAGCAGTACTTC.

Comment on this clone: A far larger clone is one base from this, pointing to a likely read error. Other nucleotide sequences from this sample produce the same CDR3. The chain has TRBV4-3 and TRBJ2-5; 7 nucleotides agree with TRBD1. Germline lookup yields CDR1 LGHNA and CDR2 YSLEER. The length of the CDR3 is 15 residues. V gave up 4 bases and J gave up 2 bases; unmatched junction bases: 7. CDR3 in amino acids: CASSPRDSRQETQYF. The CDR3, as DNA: TGCGCCAGCAGCCCCCGGGACAGTCGGCAAGAGACCCAGTACTTC.

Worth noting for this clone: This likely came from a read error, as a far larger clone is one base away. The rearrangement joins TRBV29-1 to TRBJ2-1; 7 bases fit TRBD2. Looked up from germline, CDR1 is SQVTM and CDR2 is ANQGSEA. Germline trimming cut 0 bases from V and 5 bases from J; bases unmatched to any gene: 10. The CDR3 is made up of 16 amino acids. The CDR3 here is CSVEDFVAGVDNEQFF. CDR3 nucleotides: TGCAGCGTTGAAGATTTTGTGGCGGGAGTGGACAATGAGCAGTTCTTC.

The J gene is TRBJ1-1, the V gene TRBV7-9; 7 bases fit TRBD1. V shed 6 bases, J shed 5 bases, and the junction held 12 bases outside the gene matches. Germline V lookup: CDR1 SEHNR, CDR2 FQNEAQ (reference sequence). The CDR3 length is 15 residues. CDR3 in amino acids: CASRSSTGDRTEAFF. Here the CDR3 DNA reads TGTGCCAGCAGGTCGAGTACAGGGGATCGGACTGAAGCTTTCTTT.

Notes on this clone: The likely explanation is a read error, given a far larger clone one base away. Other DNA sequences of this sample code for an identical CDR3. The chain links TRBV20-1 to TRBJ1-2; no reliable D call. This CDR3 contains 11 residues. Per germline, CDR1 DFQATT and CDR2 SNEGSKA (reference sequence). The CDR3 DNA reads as TGCAGTGCCGGACGTGGGGAAGGCTATACCTTC. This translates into CSAGRGEGYTF.

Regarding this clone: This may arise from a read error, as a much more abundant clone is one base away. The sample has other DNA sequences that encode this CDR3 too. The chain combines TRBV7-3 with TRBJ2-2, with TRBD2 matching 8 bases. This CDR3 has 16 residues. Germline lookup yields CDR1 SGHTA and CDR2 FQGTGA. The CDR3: CASSPRTSPAAGELFF. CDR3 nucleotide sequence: TGCGCCAGCAGCCCAAGGACTAGCCCGGCTGCCGGGGAGCTGTTTTTT.

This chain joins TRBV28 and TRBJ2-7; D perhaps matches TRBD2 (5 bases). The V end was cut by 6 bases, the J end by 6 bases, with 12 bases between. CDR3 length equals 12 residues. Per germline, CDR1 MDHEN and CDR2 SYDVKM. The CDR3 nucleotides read TGTGCCAGCAGGCCAACTACTAGCGAGCAGTACTTC. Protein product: CASRPTTSEQYF.

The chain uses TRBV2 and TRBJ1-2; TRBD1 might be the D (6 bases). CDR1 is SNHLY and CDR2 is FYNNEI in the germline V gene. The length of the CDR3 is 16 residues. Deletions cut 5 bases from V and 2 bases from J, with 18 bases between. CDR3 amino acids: CASSSRQGPENYGYTF. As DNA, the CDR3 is TGTGCCAGCAGTTCCCGGCAGGGGCCCGAAAACTATGGCTACACCTTC.

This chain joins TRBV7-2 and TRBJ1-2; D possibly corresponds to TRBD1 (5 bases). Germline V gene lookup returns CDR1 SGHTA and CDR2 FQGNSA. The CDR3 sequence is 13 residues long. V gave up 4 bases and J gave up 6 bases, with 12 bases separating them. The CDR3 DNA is TGTGCCAGCAGCTCAGGGCTTTCCAATGGCTACACCTTC. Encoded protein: CASSSGLSNGYTF.

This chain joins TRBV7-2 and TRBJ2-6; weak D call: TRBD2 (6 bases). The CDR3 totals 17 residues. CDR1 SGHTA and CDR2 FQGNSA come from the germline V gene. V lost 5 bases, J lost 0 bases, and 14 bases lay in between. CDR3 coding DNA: TGTGCCAGCAGCCCCGGAGGGGCTATCTCTGGGGCCAACGTCCTGACTTTC. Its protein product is CASSPGGAISGANVLTF.

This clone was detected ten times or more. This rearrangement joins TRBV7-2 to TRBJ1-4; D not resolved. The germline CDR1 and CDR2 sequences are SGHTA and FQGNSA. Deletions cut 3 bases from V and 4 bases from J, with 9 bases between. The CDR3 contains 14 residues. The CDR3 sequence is CASSFLRNNEKLFF. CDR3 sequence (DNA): TGTGCCAGCAGCTTTCTGCGCAATAATGAAAAACTGTTTTTT.

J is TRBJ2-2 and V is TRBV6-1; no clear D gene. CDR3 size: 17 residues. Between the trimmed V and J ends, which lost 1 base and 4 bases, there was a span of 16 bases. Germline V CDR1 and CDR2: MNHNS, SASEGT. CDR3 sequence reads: CASSEDGLLLVTGELFF. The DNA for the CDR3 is TGTGCCAGCAGTGAAGATGGGTTGTTGTTGGTCACCGGGGAGCTGTTTTTT.

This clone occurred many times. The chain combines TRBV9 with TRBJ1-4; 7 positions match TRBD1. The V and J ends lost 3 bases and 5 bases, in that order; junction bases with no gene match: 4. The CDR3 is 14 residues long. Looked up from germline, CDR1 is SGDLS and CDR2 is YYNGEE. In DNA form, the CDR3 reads TGTGCCAGCAGCGCGACAGGGAGGAATGAAAAACTGTTTTTT. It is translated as CASSATGRNEKLFF.

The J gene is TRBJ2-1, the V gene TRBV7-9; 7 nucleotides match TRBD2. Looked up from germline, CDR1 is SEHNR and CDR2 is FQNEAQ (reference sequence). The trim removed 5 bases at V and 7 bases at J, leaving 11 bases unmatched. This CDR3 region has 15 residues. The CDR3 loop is CASSPSGQDVNEQFF. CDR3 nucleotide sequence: TGTGCCAGCAGCCCTAGCGGCCAAGACGTTAATGAGCAGTTCTTC.